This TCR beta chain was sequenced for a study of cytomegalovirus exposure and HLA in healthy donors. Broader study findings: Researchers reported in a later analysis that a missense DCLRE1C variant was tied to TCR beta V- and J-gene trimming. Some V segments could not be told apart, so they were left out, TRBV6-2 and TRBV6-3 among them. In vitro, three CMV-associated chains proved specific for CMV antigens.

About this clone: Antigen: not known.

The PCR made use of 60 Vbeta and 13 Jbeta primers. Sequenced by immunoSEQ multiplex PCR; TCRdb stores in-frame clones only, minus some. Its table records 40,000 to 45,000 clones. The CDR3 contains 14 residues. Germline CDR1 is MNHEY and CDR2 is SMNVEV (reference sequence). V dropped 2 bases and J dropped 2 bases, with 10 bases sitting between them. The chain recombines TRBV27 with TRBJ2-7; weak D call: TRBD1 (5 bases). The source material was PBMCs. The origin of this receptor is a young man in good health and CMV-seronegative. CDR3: CASSLAGSPYEQYF. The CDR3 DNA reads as TGTGCCAGCAGTTTAGCAGGGTCTCCCTACGAGCAGTACTTC.